This TCR beta chain was recorded in a study of blood T cell repertoires in COVID-19. V was pared by 5 bases and J by 0 bases, with 6 bases of the junction left unmatched. CDR1 and CDR2 (germline): SGHAT, FQNNGV. The CDR3 totals 16 residues. On this clone itself: Different DNA sequences within this sample yield the same CDR3.

Categorization into cohorts depended on clinical history that participants reported. Profiling relied on immunoSEQ multiplex PCR, and the TCRdb table lists in-frame clones only, not all of them. This sample has over 300,000 clones, with about nine tenths found just once. The chain employs TRBV11-2 and TRBJ2-2; 7 bases agree with TRBD2. Sequenced material: PBMCs or T cells enriched from blood (not recorded which). The TCR comes from a woman in her 40s who had recovered from COVID-19. The CDR3 sequence is CASSLRAGANTGELFF. CDR3 bases: TGTGCCAGCAGCCTCCGGGCGGGAGCGAACACCGGGGAGCTGTTTTTT.